This T cell receptor (beta chain) was sequenced for a study of blood T cell repertoires in COVID-19. Study in general: Nucleic acid was either cDNA or gDNA, and it came from T cells, B-cell-depleted T cells, or PBMCs.

CDR1 and CDR2 (germline): SGDLS, YYNGEE. The CDR3 consists of 19 residues. With 0 bases removed from V and 0 bases from J, the gap between germline ends came to 20 bases. In the study's own analysis: Reference gene primer amplification in the assay estimated nucleated cell counts. Method: immunoSEQ multiplex PCR; TCRdb's copy keeps in-frame clones and lacks some. V, J and clone size derive from that table, while D and trimming were established from the DNA sequence. The profile covers roughly 70,000 clones, with roughly 77% appearing a single time and 9.7% taken by the ten largest. The sequence came from a human donor in a cohort sampled during active COVID-19. Sequencing used peripheral blood. This chain links TRBV9 with TRBJ2-3; TRBD2 is a possible D gene (5 bases). Written as DNA, the CDR3 is TGTGCCAGCAGCGTAGGTCCGCGAGAGGGCCCCCCCAGCACAGATACGCAGTATTTT. Protein product: CASSVGPREGPPSTDTQYF.